The TCR beta chain under discussion was sequenced for a study of shared clonotypes between healthy human individuals. Libraries were prepared by immunoSEQ multiplex PCR; TCRdb keeps only in-frame clonotypes and omits some of them. The sample holds about 1 million clones, around 74% seen once. Study outcomes and limitations: Between a handful of donors, naive CD4 clonotypes were shared at a level of about 5%.

To note about this clone: No antigen is known for it.

The sample consisted of memory CD4+ T cells sorted from blood. As for subset: CD45RA-negative fraction. The clonotype was recovered from a man aged 18-30 years in good health.

DNA for the CDR3: TGTGCCTGGAGAGCGTTAGGGTTCGTCGATACGCAGTATTTT. Translated: CAWRALGFVDTQYF. The genes are TRBV30 and TRBJ2-3; D call uncertain. V lost 3 bases and J 6 bases, leaving 16 bases between the germline ends. Germline lookup yields CDR1 GTSNPN and CDR2 SVGIG (reference sequence). This CDR3 comprises 14 residues.